The rows below give T cell receptor beta chains drawn from one sample of a study of T cells in Graves' hyperthyroidism and ophthalmopathy. Each CDR3 protein gets one entry after TCRdb re-called the multiplex PCR reads with MiXCR. The sample has approximately 530,000 distinct CDR3 sequences; about 20% are singletons. The sample comprised blood. The source of these receptors is a man aged 35-49 years with Graves' ophthalmopathy. Both conserved end residues are part of each CDR3. A D gene is named only where the DNA matches it firmly. For some rows the clone size is stated as once, few or many, or as a class when expanded; others skip it.

J gene: TRBJ2-3; clone size: many; D gene: .; V gene: TRBV13; CDR3 DNA: TGTGCCAGCAGCTACAGGGGGGGTGCGGATACGCAGTATTTT; CDR3 protein: CASSYRGGADTQYF
J gene: TRBJ2-7; clone size: many; D gene: .; V gene: TRBV6-2/TRBV6-3; CDR3 DNA: TGTGCCAGCAACTCCCCTGGGATGGACGAGCAGTACTTC; CDR3 protein: CASNSPGMDEQYF
J gene: TRBJ2-1; clone size: few; D gene: TRBD1; V gene: TRBV7-8; CDR3 DNA: TGTGCCAGCAGCTCCCCCCTAGGACAGGGGGCGACCCTCTCCTACAATGAGCAGTTCTTC; CDR3 protein: CASSSPLGQGATLSYNEQFF
J gene: TRBJ1-2; clone size: few; D gene: .; V gene: TRBV25-1; CDR3 DNA: TGTGCCAGCACTCCCGGGATTGCTAACTATGGCTACACCTTC; CDR3 protein: CASTPGIANYGYTF
J gene: TRBJ2-2; clone size: few; D gene: TRBD2; V gene: TRBV5-1; CDR3 DNA: TGCGCCAGCAGCTTGGATAGTAGCGGGGACACCGGGGAGCTGTTTTTT; CDR3 protein: CASSLDSSGDTGELFF
J gene: TRBJ2-7; clone size: many; D gene: .; V gene: TRBV3-1; CDR3 DNA: TGTGCCAGCAGCCAACTACCCACCACTAACGAGCAGTACTTC; CDR3 protein: CASSQLPTTNEQYF
J gene: TRBJ2-2; clone size: .; D gene: .; V gene: TRBV6-2/TRBV6-3; CDR3 DNA: TGTGCCAGCGGCCAGCCCTGGGGGACCGGGGAGCTGTTTTTT; CDR3 protein: CASGQPWGTGELFF
J gene: TRBJ2-2; clone size: many; D gene: .; V gene: TRBV2; CDR3 DNA: TGTGCCAGCAGCGAGCGGAGGAACACCGGGGAGCTGTTTTTT; CDR3 protein: CASSERRNTGELFF
J gene: TRBJ1-2; clone size: .; D gene: TRBD1; V gene: TRBV10-3; CDR3 DNA: TGTGCCATCAGAACCCGATTTACAGGGGGCGGCGATGGCTACACCTTC; CDR3 protein: CAIRTRFTGGGDGYTF
J gene: TRBJ1-2; clone size: .; D gene: .; V gene: TRBV20-1; CDR3 DNA: TGCAGTGCTAGAGAGGGAGGCTACACCTTC; CDR3 protein: CSAREGGYTF
J gene: TRBJ1-2; clone size: few; D gene: .; V gene: TRBV7-2; CDR3 DNA: TGTGCCAGCAGCCCTTACCGATCCCTGGGGGGCTACACCTTC; CDR3 protein: CASSPYRSLGGYTF
J gene: TRBJ1-4; clone size: .; D gene: TRBD1; V gene: TRBV5-6; CDR3 DNA: TGTGCCAGCAGCACTACAGGGGTTCGACAATGGTGGGATGAAAAACTGTTTTTT; CDR3 protein: CASSTTGVRQWWDEKLFF
J gene: TRBJ2-7; clone size: many; D gene: .; V gene: TRBV7-2; CDR3 DNA: TGTGCCAGCAGCCCGACATTGAGGCCCTACGAGCAGTACTTC; CDR3 protein: CASSPTLRPYEQYF
J gene: TRBJ1-1; clone size: many; D gene: .; V gene: TRBV12-3/TRBV12-4; CDR3 DNA: TGTGCCAGCAGCGCCAGGTACACTGAAGCTTTCTTT; CDR3 protein: CASSARYTEAFF
J gene: TRBJ1-1; clone size: .; D gene: .; V gene: TRBV18; CDR3 DNA: TGTGCCAGCTCACCTCCTGGGGGGGGCTCAACTTTCTTT; CDR3 protein: CASSPPGGGSTFF
J gene: TRBJ2-7; clone size: many; D gene: .; V gene: TRBV11-2; CDR3 DNA: TGTGCCAGCAGGCCGGGACATAGCTCCTACGAGCAGTACTTC; CDR3 protein: CASRPGHSSYEQYF
J gene: TRBJ1-6; clone size: many; D gene: TRBD1; V gene: TRBV12-3/TRBV12-4; CDR3 DNA: TGTGCCAGCAGTACAACAGGGGGATCACCCCTCCACTTT; CDR3 protein: CASSTTGGSPLHF
J gene: TRBJ2-7; clone size: .; D gene: .; V gene: TRBV7-9; CDR3 DNA: TGTGCCAGCACCTGGGAAGGCGAGCAGTACTTC; CDR3 protein: CASTWEGEQYF
J gene: TRBJ1-5; clone size: few; D gene: .; V gene: TRBV15; CDR3 DNA: TGTGCCACCAGCAGAGGATTCGGGGGACCGGATCAGCCCCAGCATTTT; CDR3 protein: CATSRGFGGPDQPQHF
J gene: TRBJ2-2; clone size: .; D gene: .; V gene: TRBV12-3/TRBV12-4; CDR3 DNA: TGTGCCAGCAGTTTAGGCCAGAGGGGCAGGGAATCCGGGGAGCTGTTTTTT; CDR3 protein: CASSLGQRGRESGELFF
J gene: TRBJ1-5; clone size: .; D gene: .; V gene: TRBV19; CDR3 DNA: TGTGCCAGTAGTATACAGGGAAGGCCCCAGCATTTT; CDR3 protein: CASSIQGRPQHF
J gene: TRBJ1-5; clone size: few; D gene: TRBD1; V gene: TRBV30; CDR3 DNA: TGTGCCTGGTCGAGGTCAGGGGGCCGACAGCCCCAGCATTTT; CDR3 protein: CAWSRSGGRQPQHF
J gene: TRBJ2-5; clone size: many; D gene: TRBD2; V gene: TRBV7-8; CDR3 DNA: TGTGCCAGCAGCCCACTCCTAGCGGGAGTCAAGAAAGAGACCCAGTACTTC; CDR3 protein: CASSPLLAGVKKETQYF
J gene: TRBJ1-5; clone size: many; D gene: .; V gene: TRBV12-3/TRBV12-4; CDR3 DNA: TGTGCCAGCAGTTTAGATATTCAGCCCCAGCATTTT; CDR3 protein: CASSLDIQPQHF
J gene: TRBJ1-2; clone size: many; D gene: .; V gene: TRBV7-2; CDR3 DNA: TGTGCCAGCAGCTTAGAGTCTGGGGCCAGAGGCTACACCTTC; CDR3 protein: CASSLESGARGYTF
J gene: TRBJ1-2; clone size: many; D gene: .; V gene: TRBV20-1; CDR3 DNA: TGCAGTGCTTCGCCCACGTCCGACTATGGCTACACCTTC; CDR3 protein: CSASPTSDYGYTF
J gene: TRBJ1-1; clone size: many; D gene: .; V gene: TRBV7-3; CDR3 DNA: TGTGCCAGCAGCTTAGAGCCGATGGGGTTTGAAGCTTTCTTT; CDR3 protein: CASSLEPMGFEAFF
J gene: TRBJ2-7; clone size: many; D gene: TRBD2; V gene: TRBV2; CDR3 DNA: TGTGCCAGCAGTGTGTCTAGCGGGAGAGTGTTCGTCTACGAGCAGTACTTC; CDR3 protein: CASSVSSGRVFVYEQYF
J gene: TRBJ2-1; clone size: many; D gene: .; V gene: TRBV5-1; CDR3 DNA: TGCGCCAGCAGCTTTGGTTTGGGAACCCTTTTAGGCAATGAGCAGTTCTTC; CDR3 protein: CASSFGLGTLLGNEQFF
J gene: TRBJ1-4; clone size: few; D gene: .; V gene: TRBV18; CDR3 DNA: TGTGCCAGCTCACCACCCGGGTTTAAAGAAAAACTGTTTTTT; CDR3 protein: CASSPPGFKEKLFF
J gene: TRBJ1-3; clone size: few; D gene: .; V gene: TRBV5-1; CDR3 DNA: TGCGCCAGCAGCCCACAGGGAGGAGGAAACACCATATATTTT; CDR3 protein: CASSPQGGGNTIYF
J gene: TRBJ1-1; clone size: .; D gene: .; V gene: TRBV12-3/TRBV12-4; CDR3 DNA: TGTGCCAGCAGCACCGGGAGGGCCGGGGTGGCTGAAGCTTTCTTT; CDR3 protein: CASSTGRAGVAEAFF
J gene: TRBJ1-1; clone size: few; D gene: TRBD1; V gene: TRBV20-1; CDR3 DNA: TGCAGTGCTAGAGGCAGGGGGAGATACACTGAAGCTTTCTTT; CDR3 protein: CSARGRGRYTEAFF
J gene: TRBJ1-3; clone size: few; D gene: .; V gene: TRBV20-1; CDR3 DNA: TGCAGTGCTAGAGATTGGCAGGGTGTTGGAAACACCATATATTTT; CDR3 protein: CSARDWQGVGNTIYF
J gene: TRBJ2-7; clone size: few; D gene: .; V gene: TRBV28; CDR3 DNA: TGTGCCAGCAGAGAGGCTCCCTACGAGCAGTACTTC; CDR3 protein: CASREAPYEQYF
J gene: TRBJ1-1; clone size: many; D gene: .; V gene: TRBV20-1; CDR3 DNA: TGCAGTGCTAGAGAGCCCGGGACCGAGACTGAAGCTTTCTTT; CDR3 protein: CSAREPGTETEAFF
J gene: TRBJ1-2; clone size: few; D gene: .; V gene: TRBV20-1; CDR3 DNA: TGCAGTGCTAGTTTAGGGCCAGGCGAAGGCTACACCTTC; CDR3 protein: CSASLGPGEGYTF
J gene: TRBJ2-1; clone size: few; D gene: .; V gene: TRBV6-2/TRBV6-3; CDR3 DNA: TGTGCCAGCAGGAATCGCCGAACCCAGTTCTTC; CDR3 protein: CASRNRRTQFF
J gene: TRBJ2-4; clone size: many; D gene: .; V gene: TRBV28; CDR3 DNA: TGTGCCAGCAGTCTACTGGTAGGCAAAAACATTCAGTACTTC; CDR3 protein: CASSLLVGKNIQYF
J gene: TRBJ1-1; clone size: .; D gene: .; V gene: TRBV6-1; CDR3 DNA: TGTGCCAGCAACCGCCGGGGCCCGAGGACTGAAGCTTTCTTT; CDR3 protein: CASNRRGPRTEAFF
J gene: TRBJ2-4; clone size: many; D gene: TRBD1; V gene: TRBV28; CDR3 DNA: TGTGCCAGCAGAGCCAGGACAGGCAGGCTAGCCAAAAACATTCAGTACTTC; CDR3 protein: CASRARTGRLAKNIQYF
J gene: TRBJ2-3; clone size: .; D gene: .; V gene: TRBV9; CDR3 DNA: TGTGCCAGCAGCGCTCAGTTCGGGAGCACAGATACGCAGTATTTT; CDR3 protein: CASSAQFGSTDTQYF
J gene: TRBJ2-7; clone size: .; D gene: TRBD1; V gene: TRBV7-9; CDR3 DNA: TGTGCCAGCAGCTTCTCCCCGGACAGGTCGGACGAGCAGTACTTC; CDR3 protein: CASSFSPDRSDEQYF
J gene: TRBJ1-2; clone size: few; D gene: .; V gene: TRBV13; CDR3 DNA: TGTGCCAGCAGCTTAATGGGGGAAAAGACCTATGGCTACACCTTC; CDR3 protein: CASSLMGEKTYGYTF
J gene: TRBJ2-7; clone size: many; D gene: .; V gene: TRBV28; CDR3 DNA: TGTGCCAGCAGCCCAGGGCAGGAATACGAGCAGTACTTC; CDR3 protein: CASSPGQEYEQYF
J gene: TRBJ2-1; clone size: many; D gene: TRBD1; V gene: TRBV11-2; CDR3 DNA: TGTGCCAGCAGCCGACCCCTACGACAGGGGTATCAAGATGAGCAGTTCTTC; CDR3 protein: CASSRPLRQGYQDEQFF
J gene: TRBJ2-2; clone size: .; D gene: TRBD2; V gene: TRBV6-6; CDR3 DNA: TGTGCCAGCACAAGCGTAAGCGGGAGAGGCGGGGAGCTGTTTTTT; CDR3 protein: CASTSVSGRGGELFF
J gene: TRBJ2-7; clone size: many; D gene: .; V gene: TRBV2; CDR3 DNA: TGTGCCAGCAGTGGGTGGACGGTCTCCTACGAGCAGTACTTC; CDR3 protein: CASSGWTVSYEQYF
J gene: TRBJ1-2; clone size: few; D gene: .; V gene: TRBV29-1; CDR3 DNA: TGCAGTGGACATCGAGTGAACATTTTTGGGGGCTACACCTTC; CDR3 protein: CSGHRVNIFGGYTF
J gene: TRBJ2-1; clone size: few; D gene: TRBD1; V gene: TRBV12-3/TRBV12-4; CDR3 DNA: TGTGCCAGCAGCACCGGGACAGGGAGGAATGAGCAGTTCTTC; CDR3 protein: CASSTGTGRNEQFF
J gene: TRBJ1-1; clone size: .; D gene: .; V gene: TRBV15; CDR3 DNA: TGTGCCACCAGCAGAGATGACCAATGGTTAAGCACTGAAGCTTTCTTT; CDR3 protein: CATSRDDQWLSTEAFF
J gene: TRBJ2-3; clone size: .; D gene: .; V gene: TRBV19; CDR3 DNA: TGTGCCAGTAGTATAGTTGGGAGTAGCACAGATACGCAGTATTTT; CDR3 protein: CASSIVGSSTDTQYF
J gene: TRBJ2-1; clone size: .; D gene: TRBD2; V gene: TRBV13; CDR3 DNA: TGTGCCAGCAGACTAGCGGGGCAGGGTGAGCAGTTCTTC; CDR3 protein: CASRLAGQGEQFF
J gene: TRBJ1-5; clone size: many; D gene: .; V gene: TRBV3-1; CDR3 DNA: TGTGCCAGCAGCCGGGGTAGTGGCAATCAGCCCCAGCATTTT; CDR3 protein: CASSRGSGNQPQHF
J gene: TRBJ2-3; clone size: few; D gene: .; V gene: TRBV4-3; CDR3 DNA: TGCGCCAGCAGCCAAGAACTACGTTCAGATACGCAGTATTTT; CDR3 protein: CASSQELRSDTQYF
J gene: TRBJ1-1; clone size: many; D gene: .; V gene: TRBV5-1; CDR3 DNA: TGCGCCAGCAGCTTGGACTCTGAAGCTTTCTTT; CDR3 protein: CASSLDSEAFF
J gene: TRBJ1-5; clone size: .; D gene: .; V gene: TRBV5-5; CDR3 DNA: TGTGCCAGCAGCCGTTCCCCCGGGAAGGACCAGCCCCAGCATTTT; CDR3 protein: CASSRSPGKDQPQHF
J gene: TRBJ2-5; clone size: few; D gene: .; V gene: TRBV5-1; CDR3 DNA: TGCGCCAGCAGCTTTTTAGGCGGGGACCAAGAGACCCAGTACTTC; CDR3 protein: CASSFLGGDQETQYF
J gene: TRBJ2-5; clone size: many; D gene: .; V gene: TRBV28; CDR3 DNA: TGTGCCAGCAGTTTGGTTGGTGGTCTCGAGACCCAGTACTTC; CDR3 protein: CASSLVGGLETQYF
J gene: TRBJ2-7; clone size: few; D gene: TRBD2; V gene: TRBV27; CDR3 DNA: TGTGCCAGCAGTTTCCGGGGGGGCGAGCAGTACTTC; CDR3 protein: CASSFRGGEQYF